Below, 5 T cell receptor beta chains from the same sample are listed, as sequenced in a study of T cell clones after liver transplantation. The protocol was immunoSEQ multiplex PCR, while the TCRdb copy is restricted to in-frame clones and leaves out a portion. The sample carries approximately 100,000 clones, roughly 80% recorded once. The sample in question was CD4+ T cells from blood, obtained approximately 50 months after liver transplant. The receptors stem from a human patient who received a liver transplant. Some T cells could come from the graft donor.

The chain recombines TRBV7-9 with TRBJ2-1; 7 bases map to TRBD2. Per germline, CDR1 SEHNR and CDR2 FQNEAQ (reference sequence). This CDR3 spans 13 amino acids. V was pared by 5 bases and J by 10 bases, with 8 bases of the junction left unmatched. As DNA, the CDR3 is TGTGCCAGCAGCCGAAACCTAGCGGAGGAGCAGTTCTTC. Translation gives CASSRNLAEEQFF.

The chain is built from TRBV19 and TRBJ1-5, with 9 bases lining up with TRBD1. The CDR3 sequence is 15 residues long. Germline-derived CDR1 and CDR2 are LNHDA and SQIVND (reference sequence). V lost 4 bases and J lost 6; bases outside the gene matches: 7. The CDR3 DNA follows: TGTGCCAGTAGTACGGGACAGGGTGGAGGTCAGCCCCAGCATTTT. Translated: CASSTGQGGGQPQHF.

This clone was counted a few times. The chain is built from TRBV28 and TRBJ1-5, with a tentative D call TRBD1 (5 bases). V lost 7 bases and J 7 bases, leaving 11 bases between the germline ends. This CDR3 region has 12 residues. Germline V gene data show CDR1 as MDHEN and CDR2 as SYDVKM. The DNA of the CDR3 is TGTGCCAGCACCACGGGGGTCCAGCCCCAGCATTTT. It yields the protein CASTTGVQPQHF. The entire variable domain, with the rest obtained from reference TRBV28 and TRBJ1-5, is as follows: DVKVTQSSRYLVKRTGEKVFLECVQDMDHENMFWYRQDPGLGLRLIYFSYDVKMKEKGDIPEGYSVSREKKERFSLILESASTNQTSMYLCASTTGVQPQHFGDGTRLSIL.

This clone was recorded once. The chain has TRBV27 and TRBJ1-5, with 11 bases that match TRBD1. The V gene's germline CDR1 is MNHEY and CDR2 SMNVEV (reference sequence). CDR3 length equals 13 residues. The trim removed 7 bases at V and 6 bases at J, leaving 2 bases unmatched. The CDR3 spells CASTGTGGQPQHF. Written as DNA, the CDR3 is TGTGCCAGCACCGGGACAGGGGGTCAGCCCCAGCATTTT.

This clone has only a few counts. The chain combines TRBV6-5 with TRBJ1-6, with 8 bases lining up with TRBD1. V gave up 10 bases and J gave up 10 bases; unmatched junction bases: 6. Germline V gene data show CDR1 as MNHEY and CDR2 as SVGAGI. The CDR3 has 12 residues. The CDR3 DNA is TGTGCCACCAAACAGGGGGTGTCACCCCTCCACTTT. This codes for CATKQGVSPLHF.